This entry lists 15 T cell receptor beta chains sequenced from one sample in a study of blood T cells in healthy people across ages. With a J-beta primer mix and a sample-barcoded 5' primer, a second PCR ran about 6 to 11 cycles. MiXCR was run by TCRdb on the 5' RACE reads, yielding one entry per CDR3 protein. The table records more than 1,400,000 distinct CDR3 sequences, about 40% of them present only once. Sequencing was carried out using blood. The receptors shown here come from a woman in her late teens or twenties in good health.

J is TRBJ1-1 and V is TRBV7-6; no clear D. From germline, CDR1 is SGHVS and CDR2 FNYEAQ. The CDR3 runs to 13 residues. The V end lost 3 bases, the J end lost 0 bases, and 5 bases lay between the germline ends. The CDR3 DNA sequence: TGTGCCAGCAGCTTTCAGCTGAACACTGAAGCTTTCTTT. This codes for CASSFQLNTEAFF. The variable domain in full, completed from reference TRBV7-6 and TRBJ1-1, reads GAGVSQSPRYKVTKRGQDVALRCDPISGHVSLYWYRQALGQGPEFLTYFNYEAQQDKSGLPNDRFSAERPEGSISTLTIQRTEQRDSAMYRCASSFQLNTEAFFGQGTRLTVV.

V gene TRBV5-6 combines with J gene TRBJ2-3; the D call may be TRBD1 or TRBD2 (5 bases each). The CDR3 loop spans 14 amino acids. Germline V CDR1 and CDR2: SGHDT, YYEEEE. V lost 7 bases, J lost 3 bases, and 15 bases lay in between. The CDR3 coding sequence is TGTGCCAGCCGAGGGGCAGGGATGACAGATACGCAGTATTTT. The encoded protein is CASRGAGMTDTQYF. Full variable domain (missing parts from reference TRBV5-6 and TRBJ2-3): DAGVTQSPTHLIKTRGQQVTLRCSPKSGHDTVSWYQQALGQGPQFIFQYYEEEERQRGNFPDRFSGHQFPNYSSELNVNALLLGDSALYLCASRGAGMTDTQYFGPGTRLTVL.

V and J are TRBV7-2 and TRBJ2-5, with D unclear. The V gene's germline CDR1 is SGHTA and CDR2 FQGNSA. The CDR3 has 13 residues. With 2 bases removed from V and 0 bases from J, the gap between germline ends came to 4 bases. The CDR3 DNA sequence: TGTGCCAGCAGCTTACACCACCAAGAGACCCAGTACTTC. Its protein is CASSLHHQETQYF.

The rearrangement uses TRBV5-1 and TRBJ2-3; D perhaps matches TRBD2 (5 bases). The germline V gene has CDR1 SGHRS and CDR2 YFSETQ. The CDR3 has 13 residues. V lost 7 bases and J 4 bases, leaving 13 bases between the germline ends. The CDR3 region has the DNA TGCGCCAGCTTAGGTAGCGCGGCAGATACGCAGTATTTT. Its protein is CASLGSAADTQYF.

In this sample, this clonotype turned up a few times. The CDR3 protein is CAIRDGTGETQYF. In DNA, the CDR3 is TGTGCCATCAGGGATGGGACGGGAGAGACCCAGTACTTC. The chain combines TRBV10-3 with TRBJ2-5; D could derive from TRBD1 or TRBD2 (5 bases each). The ends were cut back, 6 bases at V and 4 bases at J, with 12 bases in the middle. The CDR3 runs to 13 residues. Germline V gives CDR1 ENHRY, CDR2 SYGVKD.

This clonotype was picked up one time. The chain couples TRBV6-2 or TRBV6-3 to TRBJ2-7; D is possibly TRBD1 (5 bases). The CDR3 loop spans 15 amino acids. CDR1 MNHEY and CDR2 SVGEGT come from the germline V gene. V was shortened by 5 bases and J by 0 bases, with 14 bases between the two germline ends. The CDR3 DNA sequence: TGTGCCAGCAGTACCAGCCCGACAGTCTCCTACGAGCAGTACTTC. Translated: CASSTSPTVSYEQYF.

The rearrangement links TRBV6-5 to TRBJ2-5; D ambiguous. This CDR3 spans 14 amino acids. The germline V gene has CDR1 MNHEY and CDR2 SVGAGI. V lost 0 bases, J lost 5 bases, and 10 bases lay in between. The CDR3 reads CASSYSGQSETQYF. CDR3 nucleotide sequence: TGTGCCAGCAGTTACTCGGGCCAGTCGGAGACCCAGTACTTC.

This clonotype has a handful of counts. DNA for the CDR3: TGCGCCAGCCGGCCGAATACGAACGAGGGTTACGAGCAGTACTTC. Translated: CASRPNTNEGYEQYF. This sequence joins TRBV5-1 and TRBJ2-7; possibly TRBD2 for D (5 bases). This CDR3 comprises 15 residues. Trimming removed 7 bases from V and 4 bases from J, with 21 bases in between. The germline CDR1 and CDR2 sequences are SGHRS and YFSETQ.

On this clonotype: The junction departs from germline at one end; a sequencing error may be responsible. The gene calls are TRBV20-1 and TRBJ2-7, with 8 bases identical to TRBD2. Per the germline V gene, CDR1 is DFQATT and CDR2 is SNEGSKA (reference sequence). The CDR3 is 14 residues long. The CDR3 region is CGASAAGAMYEQYF. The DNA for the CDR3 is TGCGGTGCTAGTGCAGCGGGAGCTATGTACGAGCAGTACTTC.

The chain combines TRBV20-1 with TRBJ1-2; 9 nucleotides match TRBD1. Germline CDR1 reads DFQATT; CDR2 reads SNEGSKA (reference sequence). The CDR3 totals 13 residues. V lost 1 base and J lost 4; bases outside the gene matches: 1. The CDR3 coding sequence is TGCAGTGCTAGAGGGGACAGGGTCTATGGCTACACCTTC. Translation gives CSARGDRVYGYTF.

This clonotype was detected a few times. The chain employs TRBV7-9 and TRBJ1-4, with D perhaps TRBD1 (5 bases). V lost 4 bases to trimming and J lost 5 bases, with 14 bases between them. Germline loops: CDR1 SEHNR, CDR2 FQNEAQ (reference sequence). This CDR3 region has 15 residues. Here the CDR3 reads CASSSTAGGNEKLFF. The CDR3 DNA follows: TGTGCCAGCAGCTCGACCGCTGGGGGGAATGAAAAACTGTTTTTT.

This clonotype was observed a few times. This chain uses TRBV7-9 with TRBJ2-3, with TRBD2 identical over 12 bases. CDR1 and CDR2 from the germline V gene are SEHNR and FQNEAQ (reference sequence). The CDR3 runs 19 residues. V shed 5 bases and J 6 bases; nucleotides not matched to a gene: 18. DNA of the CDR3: TGTGCCAGCAGCCCGCACAGAGGTCTAGCGGGAGGGATAAGGGATACGCAGTATTTT. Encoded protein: CASSPHRGLAGGIRDTQYF. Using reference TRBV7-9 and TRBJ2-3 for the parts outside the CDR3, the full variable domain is DTGVSQNPRHKITKRGQNVTFRCDPISEHNRLYWYRQTLGQGPEFLTYFQNEAQLEKSRLLSDRFSAERPKGSFSTLEIQRTEQGDSAMYLCASSPHRGLAGGIRDTQYFGPGTRLTVL.

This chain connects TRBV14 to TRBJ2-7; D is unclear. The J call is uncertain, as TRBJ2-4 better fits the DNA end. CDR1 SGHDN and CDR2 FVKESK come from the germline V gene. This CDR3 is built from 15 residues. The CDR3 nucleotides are TGTGCCAGCAGCCAAGGGATGGGGTTAAAAAACATTCAGTACTTC. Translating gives CASSQGMGLKNIQYF.

This CDR3 reads CASSPDRGRFSYNEQYF. As DNA, the CDR3 is TGTGCCAGCAGCCCCGACCGGGGGCGATTTTCCTACAATGAGCAGTACTTC. The V call is TRBV7-2, the J call TRBJ2-1; D possibly uses TRBD1 or TRBD2 (6 bases each). The end of the DNA aligns better with TRBJ2-7, so the J call may be wrong. Germline V gene data show CDR1 as SGHTA and CDR2 as FQGNSA. The CDR3 has 17 amino acids.

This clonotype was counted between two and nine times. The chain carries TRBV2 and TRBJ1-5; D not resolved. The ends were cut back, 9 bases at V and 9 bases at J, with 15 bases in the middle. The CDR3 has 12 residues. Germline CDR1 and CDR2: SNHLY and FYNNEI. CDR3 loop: CASEGSMGPQHF. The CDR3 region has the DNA TGTGCCAGTGAAGGGTCCATGGGGCCCCAGCATTTT.